The 16 T cell receptor beta chains below all came from one sample that was sequenced in a study of identical twins. In TCRdb, the 5' RACE reads were re-called with MiXCR into one record per CDR3 protein. The profile shows some 900,000 distinct CDR3 sequences, 9% to 15% of them singletons. This sample also appeared in a second study, on yellow fever vaccine responses in identical twins.

Sequencing was performed on PBMCs. The receptors derive from a young woman in good health.

The V and J genes are TRBV11-2 and TRBJ2-7; 8 positions match TRBD2. The V gene end was trimmed by 5 bases and the J gene end by 1 base; junction bases not matched to a gene: 7. Germline CDR1 reads SGHAT; CDR2 reads FQNNGV. This CDR3 region has 15 residues. CDR3 sequence reads: CASSPGTRASYEQYF. The CDR3 nucleotides are TGTGCCAGCAGCCCCGGGACTAGAGCTTCCTACGAGCAGTACTTC.

V is TRBV10-3 and J is TRBJ2-7, with D possibly being TRBD2 (6 bases). Trimming took off 6 bases at V and 6 bases at J, with 15 bases between the two ends. Germline CDR1 and CDR2: ENHRY and SYGVKD. CDR3 length: 13 residues. CDR3 bases: TGTGCCATCAGCGACCAGACTAGTCGCGAGCAGTACGTC. Translation: CAISDQTSREQYV.

This chain uses TRBV9 with TRBJ1-3; D call uncertain. Deletions cut 3 bases from V and 0 bases from J, with 10 bases between. The CDR3 totals 15 residues. Germline lookup yields CDR1 SGDLS and CDR2 YYNGEE. The CDR3 DNA is TGTGCCAGCAGCGGATCCCCTTCCTCTGGAAACACCATATATTTT. It yields the protein CASSGSPSSGNTIYF. The entire variable domain, with the rest obtained from reference TRBV9 and TRBJ1-3, is as follows: DSGVTQTPKHLITATGQRVTLRCSPRSGDLSVYWYQQSLDQGLQFLIQYYNGEERAKGNILERFSAQQFPDLHSELNLSSLELGDSALYFCASSGSPSSGNTIYFGEGSWLTVV.

The chain combines TRBV15 with TRBJ2-5; D may be TRBD2 (7 bases). Looked up from germline, CDR1 is LNHNV and CDR2 is YYDKDF (reference sequence). V was pared by 0 bases and J by 2 bases, with 13 bases between. This CDR3 contains 16 residues. CDR3 sequence (DNA): TGTGCCACCAGCAGAGATGGGAGCGGGACACAAGAGACCCAGTACTTC. It is translated as CATSRDGSGTQETQYF.

The V gene is TRBV6-1, the J gene TRBJ1-3, with TRBD1 matching over 9 bases. Germline values: CDR1 MNHNS, CDR2 SASEGT. The ends lost 5 bases at V and 4 bases at J; junction bases unmatched: 12. This CDR3 is 17 amino acids long. CDR3 sequence reads: CASSLGAGTGKGNTIYF. DNA of the CDR3: TGTGCCAGCAGTCTGGGGGCCGGGACAGGGAAAGGAAACACCATATATTTT.

The chain couples TRBV5-1 to TRBJ2-1; no definite D call. V was shortened by 5 bases and J by 5 bases, with 17 bases between the two germline ends. In germline, CDR1 is SGHRS, CDR2 YFSETQ. This CDR3 is built from 15 residues. Here the CDR3 reads CASSTWAGPNNEQFF. DNA for the CDR3: TGCGCCAGCAGTACATGGGCAGGCCCTAACAATGAGCAGTTCTTC.

The table lists this clonotype with many counts. The chain is built from TRBV3-1 and TRBJ1-4; TRBD1 is a possible D gene (5 bases). Germline V gene sequence: CDR1 LGHDT, CDR2 YNNKEL (reference sequence). The CDR3 runs to 15 residues. Trimming pared 2 bases from V and 6 bases from J, leaving 13 bases between. CDR3 sequence (DNA): TGTGCCAGCAGCCAATTAGGGACCAGGGATGAAAAACTGTTTTTT. Translated: CASSQLGTRDEKLFF.

There are a few counts of this clonotype. V gene TRBV5-1 combines with J gene TRBJ2-6, with a weak D call TRBD2 (6 bases). This CDR3 has 14 amino acids. The germline gives CDR1 SGHRS, CDR2 YFSETQ. V lost 6 bases and J 9 bases, leaving 16 bases between the germline ends. This chain's CDR3 is CASTPRTDYNVLTF. CDR3 nucleotide sequence: TGCGCCAGCACTCCTCGGACGGACTACAACGTCCTGACTTTC. Looking up the rest from reference TRBV5-1 and TRBJ2-6 gives the full variable domain: KAGVTQTPRYLIKTRGQQVTLSCSPISGHRSVSWYQQTPGQGLQFLFEYFSETQRNKGNFPGRFSGRQFSNSRSEMNVSTLELGDSALYLCASTPRTDYNVLTFGAGSRLTVL.

This chain uses TRBV5-1 with TRBJ2-1; D may be TRBD1 (6 bases). The ends were cut back, 6 bases at V and 3 bases at J, with 16 bases in the middle. Germline-derived CDR1 and CDR2 are SGHRS and YFSETQ. CDR3 length equals 15 residues. The CDR3 region has the DNA TGCGCCAGCACCCCGGACAGTTCCCTCTACAATGAGCAGTTCTTC. It translates to CASTPDSSLYNEQFF.

The chain combines TRBV7-9 with TRBJ2-7, with no clear D. Trimming left V 1 base short and J 6 bases short, with 19 bases between. From germline, CDR1 is SEHNR and CDR2 FQNEAQ (reference sequence). This CDR3 region has 16 residues. This chain's CDR3 is CASSLVRGPLELEQYF. Here the CDR3 DNA reads TGTGCCAGCAGCTTAGTTCGAGGCCCCCTAGAACTCGAGCAGTACTTC.

The chain has TRBV28 and TRBJ2-7, with D possibly being TRBD2 (6 bases). The V and J ends lost 2 bases and 2 bases respectively, with 13 bases between them. This CDR3 spans 15 amino acids. From germline, CDR1 is MDHEN and CDR2 SYDVKM. The CDR3: CASSLARTTAYEQYV. The DNA of the CDR3 is TGTGCCAGCAGTTTAGCTAGGACTACAGCCTACGAGCAGTACGTC.

This clonotype was seen a few times. The J gene is TRBJ2-1, the V gene TRBV19; D may be TRBD2 (6 bases). Germline CDR1 is LNHDA and CDR2 is SQIVND (reference sequence). Trimming took off 5 bases at V and 4 bases at J, with 18 bases between the two ends. The CDR3 spans 16 residues. The DNA of the CDR3 is TGTGCCAGTAGTTCAGTTGCGGGACCGCCGTACAATGAGCAGTTCTTC. This encodes CASSSVAGPPYNEQFF.

The chain combines TRBV12-3 or TRBV12-4 with TRBJ2-1; 8 bases are shared with TRBD2. Germline trimming cut 1 base from V and 0 bases from J; bases unmatched to any gene: 8. This CDR3 has 18 residues. Here the CDR3 reads CASSLGTSTRSSYNEQFF. The CDR3 bases are TGTGCCAGCAGTTTAGGGACTAGCACAAGGAGCTCCTACAATGAGCAGTTCTTC.

There are a few counts of this clonotype. V and J are TRBV20-1 and TRBJ2-7, with a tentative D call TRBD2 (6 bases). The V and J ends lost 3 bases and 0 bases respectively, with 15 bases between them. The CDR3 has 15 amino acids. Germline CDR1 and CDR2: DFQATT and SNEGSKA (reference sequence). The CDR3 loop is CSASQWDGSSYEQYF. The DNA for the CDR3 is TGCAGTGCTAGCCAGTGGGACGGGAGCTCCTACGAGCAGTACTTC.

The chain joins TRBV28 to TRBJ1-6; TRBD1 is a possible D gene (6 bases). The V and J ends lost 6 bases and 4 bases respectively, with 10 bases between them. This CDR3 spans 14 amino acids. CDR1 is MDHEN and CDR2 is SYDVKM in the germline V gene. CDR3 in amino acids: CASSRTDYNSPLHF. The CDR3 DNA reads as TGTGCCAGCAGCCGGACAGATTATAATTCACCCCTCCACTTT.

This sequence joins TRBV7-9 and TRBJ1-2; 8 bases agree with TRBD1. The CDR3 is 14 amino acids. With V trimmed by 2 bases and J by 3 bases, 2 bases remained unmatched. The germline V gene has CDR1 SEHNR and CDR2 FQNEAQ (reference sequence). The CDR3 sequence is CASSLKQGDYGYTF. In nucleotides, the CDR3 is TGTGCCAGCAGCTTAAAACAGGGGGACTATGGCTACACCTTC.